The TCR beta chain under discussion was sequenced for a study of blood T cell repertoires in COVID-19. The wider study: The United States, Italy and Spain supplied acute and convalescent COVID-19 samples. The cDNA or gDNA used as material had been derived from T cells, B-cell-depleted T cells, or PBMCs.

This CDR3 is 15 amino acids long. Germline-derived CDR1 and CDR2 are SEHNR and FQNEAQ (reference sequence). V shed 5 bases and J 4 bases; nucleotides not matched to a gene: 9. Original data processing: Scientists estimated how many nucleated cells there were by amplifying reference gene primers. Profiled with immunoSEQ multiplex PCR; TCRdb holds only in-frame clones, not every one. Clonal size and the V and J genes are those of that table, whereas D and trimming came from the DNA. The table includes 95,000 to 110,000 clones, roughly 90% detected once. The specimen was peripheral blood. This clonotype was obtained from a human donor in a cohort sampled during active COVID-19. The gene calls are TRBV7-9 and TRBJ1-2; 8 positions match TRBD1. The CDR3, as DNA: TGTGCCAGCAGCCCCCCCGGACAGGGTTTCTATGGCTACACCTTC. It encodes CASSPPGQGFYGYTF.